This is a list of T cell receptor beta chains from one sample in a study of memory B cells and T cells in multiple sclerosis. Produced via immunoSEQ multiplex PCR; TCRdb's table is partial and in-frame only. The table has roughly 14,000 clones, approximately 70% seen once. The source material was memory (CD45RO+) CD4+ T cells from blood. The receptors stem from a human donor with multiple sclerosis. Each CDR3 is given with its conserved first and last residue. The D gene is left open where the match is weak. Where a row states a size, it is once, few, many or the class of an expanded clone; other rows omit it.

V gene	J gene	D gene	clone size	CDR3 DNA	CDR3 protein
TRBV7-2	TRBJ1-2	TRBD1	few	TGTGCCAGCACCGCCCGACAGGGGGCGGGCTATGGCTACACCTTC	CASTARQGAGYGYTF
TRBV5-1	TRBJ2-7	TRBD2	NA	TGCGCCAGCAGTGGGGGGGCCTACGAGCAGTACTTC	CASSGGAYEQYF
TRBV5-1	TRBJ1-1	NA	once	TGCGCCAGCAGCTTCCAGTTGAACACTGAAGCTTTCTTT	CASSFQLNTEAFF
TRBV4-2	TRBJ1-1	NA	NA	TGTGCCAGCAGCCGAGACCCCACGGGAGGCACTGAAGCTTTCTTT	CASSRDPTGGTEAFF
TRBV5-1	TRBJ2-3	TRBD2	NA	TGCGCCAGCAGCTTGGCGGGGGGGTTCACAGATACGCAGTATTTT	CASSLAGGFTDTQYF
TRBV27	TRBJ1-4	NA	few	TGTGCCAGCAAAGCGGGACGGACGAATGAAAAACTGTTTTTT	CASKAGRTNEKLFF
TRBV9	TRBJ2-5	NA	NA	TGTGCCAGCAGCGTATCCTCCGCACAGGGCGGCGAGACCCAGTACTTC	CASSVSSAQGGETQYF
TRBV6-1	TRBJ1-3	NA	NA	TGTGCCAGCAGTGACCCCAGGACTGTCTCTGGAAACACCATATATTTT	CASSDPRTVSGNTIYF
TRBV19	TRBJ1-2	NA	NA	TGTGCCAGTAGTCGGAGCAGTACTAACTATGGCTACACCTTC	CASSRSSTNYGYTF
TRBV29-1	TRBJ2-4	NA	once	TGCAGCGTTGGAAGCGGACCTCGGGGTCTAGCCAAAAACATTCAGTACTTC	CSVGSGPRGLAKNIQYF
TRBV11-1	TRBJ2-3	NA	few	TGTGCCAGCAGCGAGGGAGAGGACACAGATACGCAGTATTTT	CASSEGEDTDTQYF
TRBV14	TRBJ1-1	NA	NA	TGTGCCAGCAGCCACAATCAGGGTCCAGCTTTCTTT	CASSHNQGPAFF
TRBV7-2	TRBJ2-3	TRBD2	few	TGTGCCAGCAGCTCCCCTAGCGGGAGGAGGACAGATACGCAGTATTTT	CASSSPSGRRTDTQYF
TRBV6-4	TRBJ1-6	NA	NA	TGTGCCAGCAGCCGCGGCGAAGCCAATTCACCCCTCCACTTT	CASSRGEANSPLHF
TRBV19	TRBJ1-1	TRBD1	few	TGTGCCAGTAGTATAGCACAGGGGGCCACTGAAGCTTTCTTT	CASSIAQGATEAFF
TRBV2	TRBJ1-1	TRBD1	NA	TGTGCCAGCAGAGCCGACAGGGGGGGAAACACTGAAGCTTTCTTT	CASRADRGGNTEAFF
TRBV5-1	TRBJ1-2	TRBD1	few	TGCGCCAGCAGCTTGGATGGCAGGGGGGATGGCTACACCTTC	CASSLDGRGDGYTF
TRBV6-5	TRBJ1-5	TRBD1	few	TGTGCCAGCAGACGAACAGGGGAGCCCCAGCATTTT	CASRRTGEPQHF
TRBV9	TRBJ2-3	NA	once	TGTGCCAGCAGCGTAGGAGGGGCGGGGCTCACAGATACGCAGTATTTT	CASSVGGAGLTDTQYF
TRBV5-1	TRBJ1-1	TRBD1	few	TGCGCCAGCAGAAGGGACAGTAACACTGAAGCTTTCTTT	CASRRDSNTEAFF
TRBV9	TRBJ1-1	NA	NA	TGTGCCAGCAGCGTAGGCGCAGACCGGAGGACTGAAGCTTTCTTT	CASSVGADRRTEAFF
TRBV28	TRBJ1-2	NA	NA	TGTGCCAGCAGGGGTCCGGGACAAACTAACTATGGCTACACCTTC	CASRGPGQTNYGYTF
TRBV2	TRBJ1-6	NA	NA	TGTGCCAGCATTCTTCCGGGACTGCTAAATTCACCCCTCCACTTT	CASILPGLLNSPLHF
TRBV4-1	TRBJ2-3	NA	few	TGCGCCAGCAGCCAAGTGGTAGCGGCTAGCACAGATACGCAGTATTTT	CASSQVVAASTDTQYF
TRBV30	TRBJ2-1	NA	NA	TGTGCCTGGAGGCTTCTATCGGGTGAGCAGTTCTTC	CAWRLLSGEQFF
TRBV4-1	TRBJ2-1	TRBD2	NA	TGCGCCAGCAGCCAAGAGGTAGCGGGGGGCACTGAGCAGTTCTTC	CASSQEVAGGTEQFF
TRBV9	TRBJ2-1	TRBD2	NA	TGTGCCAGCAGCGTAGAGGGTAGCGGGAACGATGAGCAGTTCTTC	CASSVEGSGNDEQFF
TRBV28	TRBJ2-4	TRBD2	few	TGTGCCAGCAAGAAGGCGGGGCGGGAGGAAAACATTCAGTACTTC	CASKKAGREENIQYF
TRBV6-1	TRBJ1-5	NA	medium-sized	TGTGCCAGCAGTGAAGCCACCCAGGGCATCGGGTACCAGCCCCAGCATTTT	CASSEATQGIGYQPQHF
TRBV19	TRBJ2-5	NA	once	TGTGCCACCGCCGACGCAGGCGGGGAGACCCAGTACTTC	CATADAGGETQYF
TRBV30	TRBJ1-1	NA	few	TGTGCCTGGAGTGCCCTGGGGCACACTGAAGCTTTCTTT	CAWSALGHTEAFF
TRBV13	TRBJ2-1	TRBD2	NA	TGTGCCAGCAGTCCTATCAGCGGGGGCAATGAGCAGTTCTTC	CASSPISGGNEQFF
TRBV5-1	TRBJ1-5	TRBD1	NA	TGCGCCAGCAGCGCCGAGGGGGCAGGTAATCAGCCCCAGCATTTT	CASSAEGAGNQPQHF
TRBV7-6	TRBJ2-7	NA	NA	TGTGCCAGCAGCTTAGGACACGGCTCCTACGAGCAGTACTTC	CASSLGHGSYEQYF
TRBV5-4	TRBJ2-1	NA	NA	TGTGCCAGCAGCTTGGCCCGGGGGGCATCCTACAATGAGCAGTTCTTC	CASSLARGASYNEQFF
TRBV7-9	TRBJ2-3	TRBD1	NA	TGTGCCAGCAGCTCCGGGACAGGGGCCATACCTATCACAGATACGCAGTATTTT	CASSSGTGAIPITDTQYF
TRBV7-2	TRBJ2-1	TRBD2	NA	TGTGCCAGCAGCTCAACCGGGACTACCGACAATGAGCAGTTCTTC	CASSSTGTTDNEQFF
TRBV6-1	TRBJ2-4	NA	NA	TGTGCCAGCAGAGGGGATGGTGGAAACATTCAGTACTTC	CASRGDGGNIQYF
TRBV6-5	TRBJ1-2	NA	NA	TGTGCCAGCAGTTACAGTTTGTACAGTATAAACTATGGCTACACCTTC	CASSYSLYSINYGYTF
TRBV27	TRBJ2-3	NA	NA	TGTGCCAGCAGTCCCTACACAGATACGCAGTATTTT	CASSPYTDTQYF